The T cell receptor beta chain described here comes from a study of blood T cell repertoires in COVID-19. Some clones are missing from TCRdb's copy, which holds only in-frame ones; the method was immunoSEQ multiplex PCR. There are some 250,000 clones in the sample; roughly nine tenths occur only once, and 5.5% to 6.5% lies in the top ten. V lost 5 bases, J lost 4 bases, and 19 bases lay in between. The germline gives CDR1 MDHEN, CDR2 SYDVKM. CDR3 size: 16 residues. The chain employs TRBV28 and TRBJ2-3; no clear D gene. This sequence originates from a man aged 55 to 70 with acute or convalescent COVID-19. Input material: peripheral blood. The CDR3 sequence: CASSPPTGSSADTQYF. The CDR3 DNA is TGTGCCAGCAGTCCACCGACTGGATCGAGCGCAGATACGCAGTATTTT.